This entry describes one TCR beta chain. The data belong to a study of CD8 T cells in Susac syndrome. Sequencing of TCR beta drew on CD8+ and CD4+ T cells from blood. Per germline, CDR1 PRHDT and CDR2 FYEKMQ (reference sequence). This CDR3 comprises 14 residues. Deletions cut 3 bases from V and 7 bases from J, with 10 bases between. Reverse transcription of roughly 0.5 to 1 ug RNA was performed with random hexamers. TCRdb passed the immunoSEQ multiplex PCR reads through MiXCR, listing each CDR3 protein once. The top ten clones hold roughly 0.2% of a sample with around 62,000 distinct CDR3 sequences, roughly 92% of them seen once.

The V call is TRBV13, the J call TRBJ1-6; a possible D gene is TRBD1 (5 bases). The TCR originated in a human donor in good health. The sequencing input was CD8+ T cells from PBMCs. CDR3 nucleotides: TGTGCCAGCAGCTTCGGGCGGGGGAATTCACCCCTCCACTTT. Amino acid sequence: CASSFGRGNSPLHF.